A single sample is the source of the 32 T cell receptor beta chains below, sequenced in a study of graft-versus-host responses after intestinal transplantation. The assay was immunoSEQ multiplex PCR, and TCRdb's table has in-frame clones only and misses some. The sample lists 85,000 to 100,000 clones, 90% occurring once. Which antigens these TCRs recognize remains unknown. Material: unstimulated CD4+ T cells sorted from spleen or lymph node cells, obtained before intestinal transplant. All receptors come from a human donor who received an intestinal transplant.

The chain links TRBV29-1 to TRBJ1-1, with D possibly being TRBD1 (6 bases). V shed 7 bases and J shed 0 bases, with 15 bases lying between them. This CDR3 has 14 amino acids. CDR1 is SQVTM and CDR2 is ANQGSEA in the germline V gene. This CDR3 reads CSALTWGLNTEAFF. The CDR3 bases are TGCAGCGCTTTAACTTGGGGGCTGAACACTGAAGCTTTCTTT.

The J gene is TRBJ2-7, the V gene TRBV5-8; no definite D call. The CDR3 spans 13 residues. V lost 4 bases to trimming and J lost 4 bases, with 12 bases between them. Germline assignment: CDR1 SGHTS and CDR2 YDEGEE. The CDR3 here is CASSPMSEYEQYF. CDR3 bases: TGTGCCAGCAGCCCGATGTCGGAGTACGAGCAGTACTTC. Full variable domain (rest looked up from reference TRBV5-8 and TRBJ2-7): EAGVTQSPTHLIKTRGQQATLRCSPISGHTSVYWYQQALGLGLQFLLWYDEGEERNRGNFPPRFSGRQFPNYSSELNVNALELEDSALYLCASSPMSEYEQYFGPGTRLTVT.

In its sample, this clone was seen once. The chain combines TRBV9 with TRBJ1-3, with D possibly being TRBD1 (5 bases). Per the germline V gene, CDR1 is SGDLS and CDR2 is YYNGEE. The CDR3 is made up of 15 amino acids. Trimming cost V 3 bases and J 4 bases, with 14 bases left between them. CDR3 in DNA: TGTGCCAGCAGCGACAGGTCGGGAGACGGAAACACCATATATTTT. Protein product: CASSDRSGDGNTIYF.

This clone was counted once. The DNA for the CDR3 is TGTGCCAGCAGCTGGGAGACTAGCGGGGCCGCCGAGACCCAGTACTTC. It codes for CASSWETSGAAETQYF. The genes are TRBV7-2 and TRBJ2-5; 11 bases map to TRBD2. J was trimmed by 5 bases and V by 4 bases; bases with no gene match: 9. Germline V gene lookup returns CDR1 SGHTA and CDR2 FQGNSA. The CDR3 totals 16 residues. Based on the CDR3 plus reference TRBV7-2 and TRBJ2-5, the full variable domain is GAGVSQSPSNKVTEKGKDVELRCDPISGHTALYWYRQSLGQGLEFLIYFQGNSAPDKSGLPSDRFSAERTGGSVSTLTIQRTQQEDSAVYLCASSWETSGAAETQYFGPGTRLLVL.

The gene calls are TRBV27 and TRBJ2-2; D gene uncertain. CDR1 and CDR2 from the germline V gene are MNHEY and SMNVEV (reference sequence). This CDR3 is built from 13 residues. Trimming removed 6 bases from V and 5 bases from J, with 10 bases in between. CDR3 in DNA: TGTGCCAGCAGCAGGTCGCGAACCGGGGAGCTGTTTTTT. It specifies CASSRSRTGELFF.

The V gene is TRBV15, the J gene TRBJ1-2; D remains ambiguous. The CDR3 spans 14 residues. Germline-derived CDR1 and CDR2 are LNHNV and YYDKDF (reference sequence). Trimming removed 8 bases at V and 3 bases at J, with 16 bases between. CDR3 in amino acids: CATGPGRVDYGYTF. In DNA, the CDR3 is TGTGCCACCGGACCGGGGAGGGTTGACTATGGCTACACCTTC.

This clone occurred once. This chain connects TRBV29-1 to TRBJ2-1, with 7 bases fitting TRBD2. V lost 6 bases and J lost 2; bases outside the gene matches: 7. This CDR3 spans 14 amino acids. CDR1 and CDR2 (germline): SQVTM, ANQGSEA. CDR3 protein: CSVGGSDAYNEQFF. The CDR3 region has the DNA TGCAGCGTCGGGGGGTCTGACGCCTACAATGAGCAGTTCTTC.

The V gene is TRBV20-1, the J gene TRBJ1-6, with unresolved D. In germline, CDR1 is DFQATT, CDR2 SNEGSKA (reference sequence). CDR3 length equals 11 residues. With 3 bases removed from V and 9 bases from J, the gap between germline ends came to 6 bases. The CDR3: CSASLISPLHF. DNA of the CDR3: TGCAGTGCTAGTCTTATTTCACCCCTCCACTTT.

V and J are TRBV19 and TRBJ1-1, with D perhaps matching TRBD1 (5 bases). V dropped 6 bases and J dropped 4 bases, with 9 bases sitting between them. The germline V gene encodes CDR1 LNHDA and CDR2 SQIVND (reference sequence). The CDR3 length is 12 residues. CDR3 in DNA: TGTGCCAGTAGCCCCAGGGCCACTGAAGCTTTCTTT. Translating it yields CASSPRATEAFF.

The rearrangement uses TRBV7-6 and TRBJ2-2; 8 nucleotides line up with TRBD2. Germline V gene data show CDR1 as SGHVS and CDR2 as FNYEAQ. V lost 5 bases and J lost 2; bases outside the gene matches: 10. CDR3 length equals 17 residues. This chain's CDR3 is CASSLFGGDTNTGELFF. The DNA for the CDR3 is TGTGCCAGCAGCCTGTTCGGGGGGGACACAAACACCGGGGAGCTGTTTTTT. Full variable domain (outside the CDR3, taken from reference TRBV7-6 and TRBJ2-2): GAGVSQSPRYKVTKRGQDVALRCDPISGHVSLYWYRQALGQGPEFLTYFNYEAQQDKSGLPNDRFSAERPEGSISTLTIQRTEQRDSAMYRCASSLFGGDTNTGELFFGEGSRLTVL.

The chain links TRBV2 to TRBJ1-2, with 8 bases fitting TRBD1. Germline V gene sequence: CDR1 SNHLY, CDR2 FYNNEI. The CDR3 totals 14 residues. V dropped 8 bases and J dropped 2; count of bases not matched to a gene: 7. The CDR3: CASGEDRANYGYTF. Here the CDR3 DNA reads TGTGCCAGCGGGGAGGACAGGGCAAACTATGGCTACACCTTC.

The rearrangement links TRBV9 to TRBJ2-7; D may be TRBD1 (6 bases). The CDR3 extends over 16 amino acids. The germline V gene encodes CDR1 SGDLS and CDR2 YYNGEE. V lost 4 bases and J 4 bases, leaving 21 bases between the germline ends. CDR3 protein: CASSIRQVSWGYEQYF. The CDR3 bases are TGTGCCAGCAGCATCCGACAGGTGTCGTGGGGTTACGAGCAGTACTTC.

The chain carries TRBV9 and TRBJ2-2; 7 bases map to TRBD1. The CDR3 contains 14 residues. The trim removed 4 bases at V and 6 bases at J, leaving 6 bases unmatched. Germline CDR1 SGDLS, CDR2 YYNGEE. The CDR3: CASSPLDRAGELFF. DNA for the CDR3: TGTGCCAGCAGCCCACTCGACAGGGCCGGGGAGCTGTTTTTT.

V gene TRBV4-1 combines with J gene TRBJ1-4; possibly TRBD1 for D (6 bases). The CDR3 has 13 amino acids. Germline lookup yields CDR1 MGHRA and CDR2 YSYEKL. Trimming cost V 6 bases and J 16 bases, with 21 bases left between them. This CDR3 reads CASRGAGGGSTFF. In nucleotides, the CDR3 is TGCGCCAGCAGGGGGGCGGGGGGCGGCAGCACGTTTTTT.

The chain employs TRBV5-5 and TRBJ2-2; 14 bases are shared with TRBD2. The CDR3 runs 19 residues. With 4 bases clipped from V and 5 bases from J, the junction kept 13 bases outside the gene matches. Germline V lookup: CDR1 SGHKS, CDR2 YYEKEE (reference sequence). In DNA form, the CDR3 reads TGTGCCAGCAGCCAGGTGGGGACTAGCGGGAGACGGGTGACCGGGGAGCTGTTTTTT. This gives the protein CASSQVGTSGRRVTGELFF.

The rearrangement links TRBV10-2 to TRBJ1-1; 9 positions match TRBD1. CDR1 and CDR2 (germline): WSHSY, SAAADI. The CDR3 spans 13 residues. The J segment lost 5 bases and the V segment lost 6 bases, leaving 4 bases of the junction unmatched. CDR3 in amino acids: CASRGTGRTEAFF. As DNA, the CDR3 is TGCGCCAGCAGAGGGACAGGGAGAACTGAAGCTTTCTTT.

The V call is TRBV11-1, the J call TRBJ1-3; 11 bases match TRBD1. The CDR3 is made up of 14 amino acids. The J segment lost 1 base and the V segment lost 8 bases, leaving 1 base of the junction unmatched. From germline, CDR1 is SGHAT and CDR2 FQDESV (reference sequence). The CDR3 DNA reads TGTGCCAGCGGACAGGGGGCTTCTGGAAACACCATATATTTT. This codes for CASGQGASGNTIYF.

The V gene is TRBV4-1, the J gene TRBJ1-2; D is ambiguous. This CDR3 spans 15 amino acids. The V end lost 3 bases, the J end lost 4 bases, and 15 bases lay between the germline ends. Germline V gene sequence: CDR1 MGHRA, CDR2 YSYEKL. For the CDR3, the DNA is TGCGCCAGCAGCCACGGCGGCCCAACGTTCTATGGCTACACCTTC. It is translated as CASSHGGPTFYGYTF.

This clone was seen a handful of times. V usage is TRBV6-1 and J usage is TRBJ1-3; the D is unclear. V was clipped by 3 bases and J by 4 bases, with 7 bases between them. The CDR3 is 13 amino acids. Looked up from germline, CDR1 is MNHNS and CDR2 is SASEGT. DNA for the CDR3: TGTGCCAGCAGTGATAGTCCGGGAAACACCATATATTTT. This gives the protein CASSDSPGNTIYF.

The chain uses TRBV7-9 and TRBJ1-1; tentatively, D is TRBD1 (6 bases). V was clipped by 5 bases and J by 1 base, with 11 bases between them. Germline CDR1 is SEHNR and CDR2 is FQNEAQ (reference sequence). This CDR3 region has 14 residues. DNA of the CDR3: TGTGCCAGCAGCCTCCGGACAGAGAACACTGAAGCTTTCTTT. Residues: CASSLRTENTEAFF.

V usage is TRBV14 and J usage is TRBJ2-7; D possibly corresponds to TRBD1 (6 bases). CDR1 and CDR2 (germline): SGHDN, FVKESK. The germline V and J ends were trimmed by 4 bases and 2 bases, with 12 bases remaining between them. The length of the CDR3 is 14 residues. CDR3 protein: CASSPRQGPYEQYF. The CDR3 DNA reads as TGTGCCAGCAGCCCCAGGCAGGGGCCCTACGAGCAGTACTTC.

This clone was seen more than once but under ten times. The chain is built from TRBV6-1 and TRBJ1-2; 7 bases are a match to TRBD1. The germline gives CDR1 MNHNS, CDR2 SASEGT. The V and J ends lost 3 bases and 4 bases, in that order; junction bases with no gene match: 8. The CDR3 loop spans 15 amino acids. The CDR3 DNA is TGTGCCAGCAGTGATTCGGCAGGGGGGTCCTATGGCTACACCTTC. Translated, it gives CASSDSAGGSYGYTF.

J is TRBJ1-4 and V is TRBV10-3; possibly TRBD1 for D (6 bases). CDR3 length: 13 residues. The V end was cut by 4 bases, the J end by 3 bases, with 6 bases between. Germline-derived CDR1 and CDR2 are ENHRY and SYGVKD. The CDR3 sequence is CAISGQANEKLFF. DNA for the CDR3: TGTGCCATCAGTGGACAGGCTAATGAAAAACTGTTTTTT.

The CDR3, as DNA: TGTGCCAGCAGCGGACTAGCGGGGGCCCCAGATACGCAGTATTTT. Translating it yields CASSGLAGAPDTQYF. The chain employs TRBV9 and TRBJ2-3, with 12 bases matching TRBD2. V lost 3 bases, J lost 4 bases, and 3 bases stayed unmatched. The germline CDR1 and CDR2 sequences are SGDLS and YYNGEE. CDR3 length: 15 residues.

V and J are TRBV7-8 and TRBJ2-5, with 7 positions matching TRBD2. The DNA end is more similar to TRBJ2-7, so the J call may be wrong. This CDR3 contains 14 residues. CDR1 and CDR2 from the germline V gene are SGHVS and FQNEAQ. This CDR3 is CASSLVAGVYEQYF. CDR3 nucleotides: TGTGCCAGCAGCTTAGTGGCGGGAGTCTACGAGCAGTACTTC.

This chain links TRBV5-4 with TRBJ2-7; tentatively, D is TRBD2 (6 bases). The CDR3 loop spans 15 amino acids. Germline-derived CDR1 and CDR2 are SGHNT and YYREEE (reference sequence). With 1 base removed from V and 3 bases from J, the gap between germline ends came to 14 bases. CDR3 nucleotides: TGTGCCAGCAGCTTGATCCAGGGAGGTCTCTACGAGCAGTACTTC. This codes for CASSLIQGGLYEQYF.

The J gene is TRBJ1-2, the V gene TRBV5-1, with a possible D match to TRBD1 (5 bases). The germline V gene encodes CDR1 SGHRS and CDR2 YFSETQ. Trimming left V 4 bases short and J 3 bases short, with 7 bases between. CDR3 size: 12 residues. For the CDR3, the DNA is TGCGCCAGCAGCGGGGCGGACTATGGCTACACCTTC. This codes for CASSGADYGYTF.

This clone was picked up a small number of times. The rearrangement uses TRBV4-1 and TRBJ1-1, with D maybe TRBD1 (5 bases). V was cut by 0 bases and J by 3 bases, with 14 bases left in between. Germline V lookup: CDR1 MGHRA, CDR2 YSYEKL. The CDR3 length is 16 residues. CDR3 loop: CASSQDLGQGYTEAFF. In DNA, the CDR3 is TGCGCCAGCAGCCAAGATTTAGGCCAGGGATACACTGAAGCTTTCTTT.

The CDR3, as DNA: TGTGCCAGTAGCACAGGACATTCTGCCTATGGCTACACCTTC. This gives the protein CASSTGHSAYGYTF. V and J are TRBV19 and TRBJ1-2; D perhaps matches TRBD1 (5 bases). Germline CDR1 reads LNHDA; CDR2 reads SQIVND (reference sequence). V was clipped by 6 bases and J by 4 bases, with 15 bases between them. The CDR3 consists of 14 residues.

This rearrangement joins TRBV5-8 to TRBJ1-2; D is undetermined. Germline V lookup: CDR1 SGHTS, CDR2 YDEGEE. Deletions cut 0 bases from V and 4 bases from J, with 13 bases between. The CDR3 extends over 15 amino acids. The CDR3 nucleotides read TGTGCCAGCAGCTTGGAGGGAGGGATTGGCTATGGCTACACCTTC. It encodes CASSLEGGIGYGYTF. Based on the CDR3 plus reference TRBV5-8 and TRBJ1-2, the full variable domain is EAGVTQSPTHLIKTRGQQATLRCSPISGHTSVYWYQQALGLGLQFLLWYDEGEERNRGNFPPRFSGRQFPNYSSELNVNALELEDSALYLCASSLEGGIGYGYTFGSGTRLTVV.

This clone was seen more than once but under ten times. This sequence joins TRBV5-1 and TRBJ1-1, with D tentatively TRBD1 (6 bases). Germline V CDR1 and CDR2: SGHRS, YFSETQ. This CDR3 has 13 amino acids. With 4 bases removed from V and 5 bases from J, the gap between germline ends came to 12 bases. The CDR3: CASSLWGQTEAFF. CDR3 coding DNA: TGCGCCAGCAGCCTTTGGGGGCAGACTGAAGCTTTCTTT.

The chain couples TRBV19 to TRBJ2-7; the match to TRBD2 covers 8 bases. CDR1 and CDR2 (germline): LNHDA, SQIVND (reference sequence). The CDR3 is made up of 15 amino acids. V lost 3 bases, J lost 0 bases, and 4 bases stayed unmatched. The CDR3 is CASSIGLAGSYEQYF. CDR3 bases: TGTGCCAGTAGTATTGGCCTAGCGGGCTCCTACGAGCAGTACTTC.